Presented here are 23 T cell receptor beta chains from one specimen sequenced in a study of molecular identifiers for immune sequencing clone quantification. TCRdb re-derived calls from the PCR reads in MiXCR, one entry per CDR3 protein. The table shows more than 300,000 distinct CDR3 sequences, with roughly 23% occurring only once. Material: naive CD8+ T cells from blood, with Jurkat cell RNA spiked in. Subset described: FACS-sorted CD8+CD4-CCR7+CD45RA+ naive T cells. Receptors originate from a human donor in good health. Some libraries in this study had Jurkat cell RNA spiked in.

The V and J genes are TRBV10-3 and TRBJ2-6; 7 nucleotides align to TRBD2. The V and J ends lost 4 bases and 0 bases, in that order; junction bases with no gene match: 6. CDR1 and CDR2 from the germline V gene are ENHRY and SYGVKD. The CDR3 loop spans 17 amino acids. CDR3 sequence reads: CAISGEGRLSGANVLTF. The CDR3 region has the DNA TGTGCCATCAGTGGGGAGGGACGCCTCTCTGGGGCCAACGTCCTGACTTTC.

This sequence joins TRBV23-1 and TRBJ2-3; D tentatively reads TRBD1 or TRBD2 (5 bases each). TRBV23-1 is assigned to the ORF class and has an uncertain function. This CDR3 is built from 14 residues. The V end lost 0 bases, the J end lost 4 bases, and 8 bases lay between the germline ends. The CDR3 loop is CASSQSQGADTQYF. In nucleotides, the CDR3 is TGCGCCAGCAGTCAATCGCAGGGAGCAGATACGCAGTATTTT.

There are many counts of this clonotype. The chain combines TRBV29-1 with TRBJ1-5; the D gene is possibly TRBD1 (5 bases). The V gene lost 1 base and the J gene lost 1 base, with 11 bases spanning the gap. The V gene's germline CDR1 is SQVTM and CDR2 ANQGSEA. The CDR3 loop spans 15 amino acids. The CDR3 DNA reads TGCAGCGTTGAAGGGACGGGGCAAAGCAATCAGCCCCAGCATTTT. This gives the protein CSVEGTGQSNQPQHF.

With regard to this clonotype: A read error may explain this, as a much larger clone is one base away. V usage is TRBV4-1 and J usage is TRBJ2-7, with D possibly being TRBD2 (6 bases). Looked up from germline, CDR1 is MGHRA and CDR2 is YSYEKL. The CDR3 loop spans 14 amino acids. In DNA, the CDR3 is TGCGCCAGCAGCCACCTTATGAGCACGGGGGAGCAGCACTTC. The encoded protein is CASSHLMSTGEQHF.

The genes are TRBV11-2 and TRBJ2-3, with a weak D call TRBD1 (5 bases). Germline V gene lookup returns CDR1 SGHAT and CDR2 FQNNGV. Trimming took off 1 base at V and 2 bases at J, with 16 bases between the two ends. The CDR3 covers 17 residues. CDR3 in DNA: TGTGCCAGCAGCTTAGGAGTCAGGGCTAGATACACAGATACGCAGTATTTT. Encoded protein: CASSLGVRARYTDTQYF.

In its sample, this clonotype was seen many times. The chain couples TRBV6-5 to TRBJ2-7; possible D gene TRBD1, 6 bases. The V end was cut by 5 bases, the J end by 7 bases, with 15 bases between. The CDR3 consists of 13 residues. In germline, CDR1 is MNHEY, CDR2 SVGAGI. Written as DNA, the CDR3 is TGTGCCAGCAGTACCGCTAACAGGGAGGAGCAGTACTTC. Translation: CASSTANREEQYF.

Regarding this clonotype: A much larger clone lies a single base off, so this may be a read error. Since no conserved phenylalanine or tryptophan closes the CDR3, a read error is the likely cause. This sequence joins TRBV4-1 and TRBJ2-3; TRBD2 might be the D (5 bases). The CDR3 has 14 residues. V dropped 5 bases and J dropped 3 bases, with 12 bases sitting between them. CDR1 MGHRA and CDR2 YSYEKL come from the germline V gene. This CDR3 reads CASSYEGTTDTQYL. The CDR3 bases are TGCGCCAGCAGCTACGAGGGTACAACAGATACGCAGTATTTA.

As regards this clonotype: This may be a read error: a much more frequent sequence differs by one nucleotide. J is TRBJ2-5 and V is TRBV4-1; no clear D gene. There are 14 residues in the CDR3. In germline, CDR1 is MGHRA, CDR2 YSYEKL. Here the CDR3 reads CASGQDGYQETQYF. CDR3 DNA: TGCGCCAGCGGCCAAGACGGATACCAAGAGACCCAGTACTTC.

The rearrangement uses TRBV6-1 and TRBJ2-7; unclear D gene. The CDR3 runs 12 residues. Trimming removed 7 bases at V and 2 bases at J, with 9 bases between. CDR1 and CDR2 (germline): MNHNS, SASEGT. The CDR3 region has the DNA TGTGCCAGCAAGGAGAGAACCTACGAGCAGTACTTC. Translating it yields CASKERTYEQYF.

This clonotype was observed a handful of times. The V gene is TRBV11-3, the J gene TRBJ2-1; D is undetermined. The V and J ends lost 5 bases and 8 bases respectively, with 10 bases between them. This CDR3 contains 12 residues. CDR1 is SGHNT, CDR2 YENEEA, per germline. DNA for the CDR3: TGTGCCAGCAGCCTCCTGGCTGATGAGCAGTTCTTC. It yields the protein CASSLLADEQFF.

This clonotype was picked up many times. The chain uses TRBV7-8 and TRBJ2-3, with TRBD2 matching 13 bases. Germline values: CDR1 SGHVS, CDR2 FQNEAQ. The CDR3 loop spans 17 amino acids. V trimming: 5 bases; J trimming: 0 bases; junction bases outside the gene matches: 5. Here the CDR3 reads CASSERTSGGSTDTQYF. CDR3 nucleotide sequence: TGTGCCAGCAGCGAGCGGACTAGCGGGGGTAGCACAGATACGCAGTATTTT.

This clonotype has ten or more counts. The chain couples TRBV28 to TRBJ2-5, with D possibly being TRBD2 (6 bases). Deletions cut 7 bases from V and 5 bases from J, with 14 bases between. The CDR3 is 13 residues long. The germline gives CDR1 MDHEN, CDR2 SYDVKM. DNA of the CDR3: TGTGCCAGCAATCGGGAGAGCCACGAGACCCAGTACTTC. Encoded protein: CASNRESHETQYF.

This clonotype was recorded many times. CDR3 region: CASTPDRGGEKLFF. The CDR3 nucleotides are TGTGCCAGCACCCCGGACAGGGGAGGTGAAAAACTGTTTTTT. The V gene is TRBV2, the J gene TRBJ1-4, with TRBD1 matching over 9 bases. Per the germline V gene, CDR1 is SNHLY and CDR2 is FYNNEI. With 7 bases clipped from V and 7 bases from J, the junction kept 7 bases outside the gene matches. This CDR3 is built from 14 residues.

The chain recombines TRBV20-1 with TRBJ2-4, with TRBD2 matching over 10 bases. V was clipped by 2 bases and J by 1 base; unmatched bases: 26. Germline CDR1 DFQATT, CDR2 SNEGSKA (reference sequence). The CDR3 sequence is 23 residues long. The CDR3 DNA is TGCAGTGCTAGATGGGCCGGAGTTGCGAGTCCCGAGCGGGGGGGGAGGGCCAAAAACATTCAGTACTTC. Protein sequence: CSARWAGVASPERGGRAKNIQYF.

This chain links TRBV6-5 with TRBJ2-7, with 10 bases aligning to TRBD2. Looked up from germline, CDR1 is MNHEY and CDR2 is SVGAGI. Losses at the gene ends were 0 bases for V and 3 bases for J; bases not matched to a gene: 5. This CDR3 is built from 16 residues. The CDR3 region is CASSYSASGSIYEQYF. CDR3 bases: TGTGCCAGCAGTTACTCGGCTAGCGGGAGCATCTACGAGCAGTACTTC.

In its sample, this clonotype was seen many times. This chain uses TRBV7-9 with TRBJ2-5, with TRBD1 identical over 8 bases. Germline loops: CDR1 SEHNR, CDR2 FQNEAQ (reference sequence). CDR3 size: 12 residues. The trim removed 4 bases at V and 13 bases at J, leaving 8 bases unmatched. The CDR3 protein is CASSSGQAGGYF. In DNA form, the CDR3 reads TGTGCCAGCAGCTCGGGACAGGCCGGGGGGTACTTC.

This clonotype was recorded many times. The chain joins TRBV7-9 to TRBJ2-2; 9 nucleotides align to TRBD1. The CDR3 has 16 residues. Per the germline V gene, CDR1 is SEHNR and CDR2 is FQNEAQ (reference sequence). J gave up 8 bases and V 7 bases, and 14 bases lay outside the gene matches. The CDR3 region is CASTQWDRVLRGELFF. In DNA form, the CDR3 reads TGTGCCAGCACCCAGTGGGACAGGGTCCTCAGAGGGGAGCTGTTTTTT.

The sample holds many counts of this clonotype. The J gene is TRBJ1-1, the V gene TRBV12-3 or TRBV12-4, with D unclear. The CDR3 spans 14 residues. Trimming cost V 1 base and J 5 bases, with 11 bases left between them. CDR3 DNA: TGTGCCAGCAGTTTAGACAGTGAAGGTACTGAAGCTTTCTTT. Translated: CASSLDSEGTEAFF.

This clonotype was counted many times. The CDR3 reads CASSQSSGASYEQYF. CDR3 coding DNA: TGTGCCAGCAGCCAATCGAGTGGGGCGTCCTACGAGCAGTACTTC. The chain has TRBV7-8 and TRBJ2-7, with TRBD1 as a possible D gene (5 bases). CDR1 SGHVS and CDR2 FQNEAQ come from the germline V gene. The V end lost 5 bases, the J end lost 1 base, and 15 bases lay between the germline ends. This CDR3 has 15 residues.

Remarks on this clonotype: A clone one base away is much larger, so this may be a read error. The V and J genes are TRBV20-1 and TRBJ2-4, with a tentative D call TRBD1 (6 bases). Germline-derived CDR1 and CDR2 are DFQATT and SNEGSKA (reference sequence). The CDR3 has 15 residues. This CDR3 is CSARDQAGDQNVQYF. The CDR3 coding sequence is TGCAGTGCTAGAGATCAGGCAGGGGACCAAAACGTTCAGTACTTC.

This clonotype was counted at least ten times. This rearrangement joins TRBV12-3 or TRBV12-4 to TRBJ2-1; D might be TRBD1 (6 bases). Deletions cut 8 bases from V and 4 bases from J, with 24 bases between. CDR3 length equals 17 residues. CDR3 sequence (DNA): TGTGCCAGCGCAATCCGACCCACCGGGACAACTTACAATGAGCAGTTCTTC. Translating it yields CASAIRPTGTTYNEQFF.

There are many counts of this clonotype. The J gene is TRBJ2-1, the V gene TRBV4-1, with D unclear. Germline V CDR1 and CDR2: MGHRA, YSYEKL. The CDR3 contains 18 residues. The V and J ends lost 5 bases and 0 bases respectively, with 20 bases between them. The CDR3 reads CASSYPLVPGSSYNEQFF. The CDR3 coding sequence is TGCGCCAGCAGCTACCCTTTGGTGCCCGGAAGCTCCTACAATGAGCAGTTCTTC.

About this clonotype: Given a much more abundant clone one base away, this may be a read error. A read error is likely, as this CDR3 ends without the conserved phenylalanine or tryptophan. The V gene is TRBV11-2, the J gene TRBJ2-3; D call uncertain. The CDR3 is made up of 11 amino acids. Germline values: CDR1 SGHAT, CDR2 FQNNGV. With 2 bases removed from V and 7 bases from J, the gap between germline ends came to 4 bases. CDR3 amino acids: CASSLPHTQYS. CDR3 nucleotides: TGTGCCAGCAGCTTACCGCATACGCAGTATTCT.